This TCR beta chain appears in the sequencing data of a study of T cells after yellow fever vaccination. Study-level points and caveats: A faster peak, day 5 versus 15, was reached by the weaker secondary response.

CDR1 and CDR2 (germline): MNHNS, SASEGT. This CDR3 comprises 14 residues. Trimming took 6 bases from V and 0 from J, leaving 12 bases between them. About this clonotype itself: As yet, its antigen is unknown.

TCRdb redid the calling of the 5' RACE reads with MiXCR, one entry per CDR3 protein. The sample carries about 340,000 distinct CDR3 sequences, roughly 9.4% recorded once. This receptor was obtained from a man aged 18 to 29 who received the YFV17D yellow fever vaccine. This chain links TRBV6-1 with TRBJ2-7, with D unresolved. Sequences were derived from PBMCs, sampled on the day of the first yellow fever vaccination. CDR3 residues: CASSTTAISYEQYF. The CDR3 DNA reads TGTGCCAGCAGCACGACTGCAATCTCCTACGAGCAGTACTTC.